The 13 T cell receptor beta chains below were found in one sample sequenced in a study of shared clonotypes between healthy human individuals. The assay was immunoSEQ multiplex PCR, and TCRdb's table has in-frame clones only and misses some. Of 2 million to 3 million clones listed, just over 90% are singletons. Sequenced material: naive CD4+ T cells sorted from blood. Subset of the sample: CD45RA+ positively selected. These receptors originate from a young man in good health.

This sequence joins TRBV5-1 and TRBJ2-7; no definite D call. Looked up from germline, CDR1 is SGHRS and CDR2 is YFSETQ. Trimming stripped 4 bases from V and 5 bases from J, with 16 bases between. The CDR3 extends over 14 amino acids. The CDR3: CASSQARVSDEQYF. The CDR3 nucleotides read TGCGCCAGCAGCCAGGCCCGGGTTTCCGACGAGCAGTACTTC.

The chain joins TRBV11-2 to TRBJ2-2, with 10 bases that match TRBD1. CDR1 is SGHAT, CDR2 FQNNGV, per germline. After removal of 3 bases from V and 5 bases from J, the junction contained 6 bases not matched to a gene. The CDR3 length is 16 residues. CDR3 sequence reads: CASSLGQGPGTGELFF. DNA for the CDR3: TGTGCCAGCAGCTTGGGACAGGGGCCTGGGACCGGGGAGCTGTTTTTT.

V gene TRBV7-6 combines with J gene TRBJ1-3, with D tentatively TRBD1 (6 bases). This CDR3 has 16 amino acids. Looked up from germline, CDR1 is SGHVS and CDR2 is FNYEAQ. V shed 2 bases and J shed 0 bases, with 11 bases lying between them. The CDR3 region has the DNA TGTGCCAGCAGCTTAATGGGACACCGCTCTGGAAACACCATATATTTT. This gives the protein CASSLMGHRSGNTIYF.

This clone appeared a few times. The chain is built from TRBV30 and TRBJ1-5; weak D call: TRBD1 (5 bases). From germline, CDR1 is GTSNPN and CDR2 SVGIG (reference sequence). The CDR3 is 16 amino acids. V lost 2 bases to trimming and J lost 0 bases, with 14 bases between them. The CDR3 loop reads CAWSRGGPYSNQPQHF. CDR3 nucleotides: TGTGCCTGGAGTAGGGGTGGGCCATATAGCAATCAGCCCCAGCATTTT.

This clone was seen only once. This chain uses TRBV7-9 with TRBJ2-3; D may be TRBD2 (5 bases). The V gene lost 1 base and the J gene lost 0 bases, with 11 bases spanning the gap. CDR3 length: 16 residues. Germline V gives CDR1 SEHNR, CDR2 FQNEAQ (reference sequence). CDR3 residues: CASSLGSGFSTDTQYF. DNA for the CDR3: TGTGCCAGCAGCTTAGGGTCGGGGTTCAGCACAGATACGCAGTATTTT.

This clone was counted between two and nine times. The DNA of the CDR3 is TGTGCCAGCAGTCTTATAGGTGGAAACACCATATATTTT. Protein sequence: CASSLIGGNTIYF. The chain carries TRBV2 and TRBJ1-3, with D unclear. V shed 5 bases and J shed 3 bases, with 8 bases lying between them. The CDR3 runs to 13 residues. CDR1 and CDR2 (germline): SNHLY, FYNNEI. Drawing the rest from reference TRBV2 and TRBJ1-3, the complete variable domain is EPEVTQTPSHQVTQMGQEVILRCVPISNHLYFYWYRQILGQKVEFLVSFYNNEISEKSEIFDDQFSVERPDGSNFTLKIRSTKLEDSAMYFCASSLIGGNTIYFGEGSWLTVV.

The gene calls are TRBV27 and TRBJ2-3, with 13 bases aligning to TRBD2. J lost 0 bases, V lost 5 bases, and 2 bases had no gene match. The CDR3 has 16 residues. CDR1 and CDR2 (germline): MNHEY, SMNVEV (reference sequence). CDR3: CASSPGLAGSTDTQYF. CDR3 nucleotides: TGTGCCAGCAGTCCGGGACTAGCGGGGAGCACAGATACGCAGTATTTT.

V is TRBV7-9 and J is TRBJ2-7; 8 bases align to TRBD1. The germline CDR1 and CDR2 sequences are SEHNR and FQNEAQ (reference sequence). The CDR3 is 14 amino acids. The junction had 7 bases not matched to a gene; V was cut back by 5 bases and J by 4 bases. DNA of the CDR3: TGTGCCAGCAGCCCGGGGACAGGACCGTACGAGCAGTACTTC. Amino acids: CASSPGTGPYEQYF.

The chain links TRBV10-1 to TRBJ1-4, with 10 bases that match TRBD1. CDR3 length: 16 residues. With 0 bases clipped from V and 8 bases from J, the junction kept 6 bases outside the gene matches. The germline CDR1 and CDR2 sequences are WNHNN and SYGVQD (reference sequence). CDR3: CASSESLGQGQEKLFF. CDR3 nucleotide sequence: TGCGCCAGCAGTGAGTCGTTGGGACAGGGGCAGGAAAAACTGTTTTTT.

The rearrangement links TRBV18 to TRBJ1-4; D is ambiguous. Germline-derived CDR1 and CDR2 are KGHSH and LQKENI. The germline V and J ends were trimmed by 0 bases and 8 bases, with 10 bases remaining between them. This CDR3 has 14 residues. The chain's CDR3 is CASSPPSVGEKLFF. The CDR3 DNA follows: TGTGCCAGCTCACCACCGAGCGTTGGCGAAAAACTGTTTTTT.

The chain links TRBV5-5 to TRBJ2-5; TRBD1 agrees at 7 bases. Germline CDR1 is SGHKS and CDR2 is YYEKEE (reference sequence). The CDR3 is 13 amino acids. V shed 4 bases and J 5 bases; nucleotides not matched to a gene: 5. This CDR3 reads CASSDRAGETQYF. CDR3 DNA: TGTGCCAGCAGCGACAGGGCCGGGGAGACCCAGTACTTC. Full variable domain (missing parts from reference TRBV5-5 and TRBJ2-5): DAGVTQSPTHLIKTRGQQVTLRCSPISGHKSVSWYQQVLGQGPQFIFQYYEKEERGRGNFPDRFSARQFPNYSSELNVNALLLGDSALYLCASSDRAGETQYFGPGTRLLVL.

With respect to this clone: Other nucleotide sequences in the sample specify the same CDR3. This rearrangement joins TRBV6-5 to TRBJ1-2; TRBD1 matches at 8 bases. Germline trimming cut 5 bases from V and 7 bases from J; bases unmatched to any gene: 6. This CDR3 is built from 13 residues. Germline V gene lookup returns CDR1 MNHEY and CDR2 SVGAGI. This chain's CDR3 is CASSRGTGSGYTF. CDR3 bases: TGTGCCAGCAGTCGAGGGACAGGATCTGGCTACACCTTC.

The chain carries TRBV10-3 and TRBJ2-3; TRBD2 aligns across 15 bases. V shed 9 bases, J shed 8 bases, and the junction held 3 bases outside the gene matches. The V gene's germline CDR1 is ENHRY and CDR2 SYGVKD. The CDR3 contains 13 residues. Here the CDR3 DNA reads TGTGCCATAGGGACTAGCGGGGGGTTTACGCAGTATTTT. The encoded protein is CAIGTSGGFTQYF.